A selection of T cell receptor beta chains follows, all from one sample in a study of blood T cell repertoires in COVID-19. Profiled with immunoSEQ multiplex PCR; TCRdb holds only in-frame clones, not every one. Seen here are over 300,000 clones, more than 70% observed once, and the top ten hold 0.95% to 1.5%. The sequenced sample consisted of peripheral blood. These receptors were obtained from a man aged 35 to 55 with acute or convalescent COVID-19. CDR3s include the opening cysteine and the closing phenylalanine or tryptophan. The order of the fields is D gene, clone size, J gene, V gene, CDR3 length, CDR3 DNA, CDR3 protein. A D gene is named only where the DNA matches it firmly. Size tells how often a clone was seen (once, few, many) or the class of an expanded clone, and some rows leave it out.

TRBD1	.	TRBJ1-6	TRBV5-1	15	TGCGCCAGCAGCTTGGCGGGACAGGGATATTCACCCCTCCACTTT	CASSLAGQGYSPLHF
.	.	TRBJ1-5	TRBV27	13	TGTGCCAGCAGTTTAGGCGGGGGGCAGCCCCAGCATTTT	CASSLGGGQPQHF
TRBD1	.	TRBJ2-5	TRBV4-1	16	TGCGCCAGCAGCCAAGAAGGATCCCGGACAGGGTGGACCCAGTACTTC	CASSQEGSRTGWTQYF
.	few	TRBJ1-2	TRBV6-5	15	TGTGCCAGCAGCCGCAGTCTACAGGGTTCATATGGCTACACCTTC	CASSRSLQGSYGYTF
.	.	TRBJ1-4	TRBV28	16	TGTGCCAGCAGTTTCTCCTGGGGGGCAACTAATGAAAAACTGTTTTTT	CASSFSWGATNEKLFF
TRBD1	.	TRBJ1-1	TRBV23-1	22	TGCGCCAGCAGTCAATCGTACGGGGCTAGAACGACCAGGGGGAGGAGTAACACTGAAGCTTTCTTT	CASSQSYGARTTRGRSNTEAFF
TRBD1	.	TRBJ1-1	TRBV7-9	13	TGTGCCAGCAGCATCACAGGGGGAGGAGAAGCTTTCTTT	CASSITGGGEAFF
TRBD1	.	TRBJ2-7	TRBV2	14	TGTGCCAGCAGTGACGACAGGGAGCTTTACGAGCAGTACTTC	CASSDDRELYEQYF
.	few	TRBJ1-2	TRBV5-4	13	TGTGCCAGCAGCCGACGGACTGCCGAAGGCTACACCTTC	CASSRRTAEGYTF
TRBD1	.	TRBJ2-5	TRBV2	13	TGTGCCAGCGTGAGGGGGCCCCAAGAGACCCAGTACTTC	CASVRGPQETQYF
TRBD2	.	TRBJ2-2	TRBV5-3	20	TGTGCCAGAAGCTTGGCCCGGGGGGCCCTAGCGGGGGCGAACACCGGGGAGCTGTTTTTT	CARSLARGALAGANTGELFF
.	.	TRBJ2-2	TRBV5-1	13	TGCGCCAGCAGCCCCGGTTACACCGGGGAGCTGTTTTTT	CASSPGYTGELFF
.	few	TRBJ2-1	TRBV3-1/TRBV3-2	14	TGTGCCAGCAGCCCCAGCGCAAACTTGGATGAGCAGTTCTTC	CASSPSANLDEQFF
.	few	TRBJ1-3	TRBV3-1/TRBV3-2	16	TGTGCCAGCAGCCATCTCCAGGACAACTCTGGAAACACCATATATTTT	CASSHLQDNSGNTIYF
.	.	TRBJ1-6	TRBV5-5	15	TGTGCCAGCAGCCGGAGACAGGTGACCGATTCACCCCTCCACTTT	CASSRRQVTDSPLHF
TRBD1	.	TRBJ1-2	TRBV7-9	15	TGTGCCAGCAGCCTGGGGGACAGCCCTAACTATGGCTACACCTTC	CASSLGDSPNYGYTF
.	.	TRBJ1-2	TRBV9	11	TGTGCCAGCAGCGCCCTCGGGGGCTACACCTTC	CASSALGGYTF
.	.	TRBJ2-6	TRBV19	14	TGTGCCAGTCGGCAGGGATCTGGGGCCAACGTCCTGACTTTC	CASRQGSGANVLTF
.	.	TRBJ2-1	TRBV19	14	TGTGCCAGTAGTATGATTCAGGGGGGCAATGAGCAGTTCTTC	CASSMIQGGNEQFF
TRBD2	.	TRBJ2-1	TRBV7-6	17	TGTGCCAGCAGCTTATGGCTAGCGGGAGGGCCATTGAATGAGCAGTTCTTC	CASSLWLAGGPLNEQFF
TRBD2	.	TRBJ2-7	TRBV19	18	TGTGCCAGTAGTGTGGGGGGGGGACCCAGGGCGGTAACGAGCGAGCAGTACTTC	CASSVGGGPRAVTSEQYF
.	many	TRBJ1-2	TRBV30	13	TGTGCCTGGAGTGAATTCCGAGACTATGGCTACACCTTC	CAWSEFRDYGYTF
TRBD2	.	TRBJ2-7	TRBV2	16	TGTGCCAGCAAACTAGCGGGGGCCTCAACAACCTACGAGCAGTACTTC	CASKLAGASTTYEQYF
.	.	TRBJ1-2	TRBV21-1	18	TGTGCCAGCAGCAAAGAACCCGCTGGACAGGGCAGGTACTATGGCTACACCTTC	CASSKEPAGQGRYYGYTF